Following are 3 T cell receptor beta chains from one sample sequenced in a study of blood T cells in healthy people across ages. Alongside a J-beta primer mix, a sample-barcoded 5' primer served in a second PCR lasting roughly 7 to 11 cycles. TCRdb itself ran the 5' RACE reads through MiXCR, one entry per CDR3 protein. The data contain approximately 600,000 distinct CDR3 sequences, 58% of them singletons. The specimen sequenced was blood. The receptors were gathered from a man aged 60 to 75 in good health.

The DNA of the CDR3 is TGCGCCAGCAGCGCAGCTCCCTCCTACGAGCAGTACTTC. Encoded protein: CASSAAPSYEQYF. V is TRBV5-1 and J is TRBJ2-7, with D uncertain. The V gene's germline CDR1 is SGHRS and CDR2 YFSETQ. Trimming pared 4 bases from V and 0 bases from J, leaving 8 bases between. The CDR3 is 13 residues long.

This clonotype was found a few times. The chain carries TRBV12-3 or TRBV12-4 and TRBJ2-7, with 8 nucleotides matching TRBD2. V lost 7 bases to trimming and J lost 2 bases; unmatched junction nucleotides: 10. The CDR3 sequence is 15 residues long. Here the CDR3 DNA reads TGTGCCAGCACCTTCGGGGGGGGGCGGACCTACGAGCAGTACTTC. The encoded protein is CASTFGGGRTYEQYF.

This CDR3 reads CASSHTGTGGSEQFF. The CDR3 nucleotides read TGCGCCAGCAGCCACACCGGGACAGGGGGCTCTGAGCAGTTCTTC. The chain couples TRBV4-1 to TRBJ2-1; 12 positions agree with TRBD1. Germline CDR1 reads MGHRA; CDR2 reads YSYEKL. The junction had 6 bases not matched to a gene; V was cut back by 3 bases and J by 9 bases. There are 15 residues in the CDR3.